This TCR beta chain was sequenced during a study of early T cells in non-severe SARS-CoV-2 infection. The TCR library protocol attached unique molecular identifiers to the individual cDNA molecules. In TCRdb, the 5' RACE reads were re-called with MiXCR into one record per CDR3 protein. The profile covers roughly 30,000 distinct CDR3 sequences, with about 5.7% appearing a single time and 4.5% to 6% taken by the ten largest. This clonotype was detected ten times or more. Input material: whole blood. The clonotype was recovered from an adult who was a healthcare worker with PCR-confirmed SARS-CoV-2 infection or an uninfected control (not recorded which).

The CDR3 here is CSARDLSGSTDTQYF. The CDR3 DNA reads TGCAGTGCTAGAGACCTTAGCGGGTCCACAGATACGCAGTATTTT. V is TRBV20-1 and J is TRBJ2-3, with 7 bases identical to TRBD2. V shed 0 bases and J 2 bases; nucleotides not matched to a gene: 5. CDR3 length: 15 amino acids. Germline V CDR1 and CDR2: DFQATT, SNEGSKA (reference sequence).